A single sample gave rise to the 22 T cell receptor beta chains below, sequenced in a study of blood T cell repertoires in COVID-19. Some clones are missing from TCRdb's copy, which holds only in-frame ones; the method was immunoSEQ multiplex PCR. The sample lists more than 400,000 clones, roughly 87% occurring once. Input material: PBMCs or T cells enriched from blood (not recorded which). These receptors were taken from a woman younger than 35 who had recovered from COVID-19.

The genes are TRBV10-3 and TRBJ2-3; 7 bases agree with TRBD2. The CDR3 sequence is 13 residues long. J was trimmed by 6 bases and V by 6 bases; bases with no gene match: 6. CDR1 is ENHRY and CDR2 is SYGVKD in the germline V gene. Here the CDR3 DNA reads TGTGCCATCAGAGGACTAGTCGGCGATACGCAGTATTTT. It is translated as CAIRGLVGDTQYF.

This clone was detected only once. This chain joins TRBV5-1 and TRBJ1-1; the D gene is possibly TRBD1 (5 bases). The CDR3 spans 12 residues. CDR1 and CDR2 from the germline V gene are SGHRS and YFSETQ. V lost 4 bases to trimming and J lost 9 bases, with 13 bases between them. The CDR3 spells CASSRDSSQAFF. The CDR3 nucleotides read TGCGCCAGCAGCCGCGACAGTTCTCAAGCTTTCTTT. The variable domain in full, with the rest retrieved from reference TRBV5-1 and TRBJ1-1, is KAGVTQTPRYLIKTRGQQVTLSCSPISGHRSVSWYQQTPGQGLQFLFEYFSETQRNKGNFPGRFSGRQFSNSRSEMNVSTLELGDSALYLCASSRDSSQAFFGQGTRLTVV.

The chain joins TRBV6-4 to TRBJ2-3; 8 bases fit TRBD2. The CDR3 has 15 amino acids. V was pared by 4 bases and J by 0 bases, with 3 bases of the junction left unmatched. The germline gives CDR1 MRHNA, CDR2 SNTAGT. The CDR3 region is CASSGVAGSTDTQYF. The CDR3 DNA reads TGTGCCAGCAGTGGGGTAGCGGGGAGCACAGATACGCAGTATTTT.

CDR3 loop: CASSPPGRENTIYF. CDR3 nucleotides: TGTGCCAGCAGCCCCCCCGGGAGGGAAAACACCATATATTTT. The chain combines TRBV5-6 with TRBJ1-3; D remains unclear. Germline assignment: CDR1 SGHDT and CDR2 YYEEEE. The V gene lost 4 bases and the J gene lost 6 bases, with 14 bases spanning the gap. The CDR3 is 14 amino acids.

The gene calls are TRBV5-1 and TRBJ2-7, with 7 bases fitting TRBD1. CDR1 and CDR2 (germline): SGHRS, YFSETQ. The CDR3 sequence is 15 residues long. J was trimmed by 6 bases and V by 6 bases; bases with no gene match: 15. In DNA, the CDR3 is TGCGCCAGCAACTCTTATAGACAGGGACCTAGCGAGCAGTACTTC. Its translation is CASNSYRQGPSEQYF. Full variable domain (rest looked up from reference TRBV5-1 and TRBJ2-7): KAGVTQTPRYLIKTRGQQVTLSCSPISGHRSVSWYQQTPGQGLQFLFEYFSETQRNKGNFPGRFSGRQFSNSRSEMNVSTLELGDSALYLCASNSYRQGPSEQYFGPGTRLTVT.

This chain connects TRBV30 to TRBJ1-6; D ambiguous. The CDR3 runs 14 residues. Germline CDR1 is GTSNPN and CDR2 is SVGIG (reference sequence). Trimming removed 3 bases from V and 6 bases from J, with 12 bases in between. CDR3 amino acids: CAWRIAVSNSPLHF. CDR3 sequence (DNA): TGTGCCTGGAGAATCGCGGTTTCTAATTCACCCCTCCACTTT.

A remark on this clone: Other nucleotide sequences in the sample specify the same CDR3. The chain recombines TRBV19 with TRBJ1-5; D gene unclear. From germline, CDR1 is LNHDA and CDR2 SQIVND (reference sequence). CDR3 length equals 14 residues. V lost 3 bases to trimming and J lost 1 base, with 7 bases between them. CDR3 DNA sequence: TGTGCCAGTAGTATTTCGGGGAGCAATCAGCCCCAGCATTTT. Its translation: CASSISGSNQPQHF.

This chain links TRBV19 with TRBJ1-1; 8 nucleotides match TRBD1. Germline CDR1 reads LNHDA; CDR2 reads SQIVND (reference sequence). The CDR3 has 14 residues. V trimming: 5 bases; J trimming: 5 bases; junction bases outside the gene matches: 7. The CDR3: CASSQDREGTEAFF. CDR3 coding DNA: TGTGCCAGTAGTCAGGACAGGGAGGGGACTGAAGCTTTCTTT.

The CDR3 loop is CATSSGTGFNQPQHF. The CDR3 DNA sequence: TGTGCCACCAGCAGTGGAACAGGGTTTAATCAGCCCCAGCATTTT. The J gene is TRBJ1-5, the V gene TRBV15; tentatively, D is TRBD1 (6 bases). CDR1 is LNHNV and CDR2 is YYDKDF in the germline V gene (reference sequence). Trimming removed 3 bases at V and 4 bases at J, with 13 bases between. The CDR3 sequence is 15 residues long. Variable domain in full (rest from reference TRBV15 and TRBJ1-5): DAMVIQNPRYQVTQFGKPVTLSCSQTLNHNVMYWYQQKSSQAPKLLFHYYDKDFNNEADTPDNFQSRRPNTSFCFLDIRSPGLGDTAMYLCATSSGTGFNQPQHFGDGTRLSIL.

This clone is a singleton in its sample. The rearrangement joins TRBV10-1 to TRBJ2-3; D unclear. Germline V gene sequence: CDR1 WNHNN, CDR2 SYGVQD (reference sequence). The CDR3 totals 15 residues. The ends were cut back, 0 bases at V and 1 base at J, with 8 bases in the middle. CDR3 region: CASSESAAGTDTQYF. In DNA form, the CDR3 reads TGCGCCAGCAGTGAGTCGGCGGCGGGCACAGATACGCAGTATTTT.

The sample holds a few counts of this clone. CDR3 loop: CASSLTQSGGYEETQYF. For the CDR3, the DNA is TGCGCCAGCAGCTTAACACAAAGCGGGGGGTACGAAGAGACCCAGTACTTC. This chain joins TRBV5-1 and TRBJ2-5, with 9 bases aligning to TRBD2. Germline CDR1 SGHRS, CDR2 YFSETQ. The CDR3 runs to 17 residues. V shed 2 bases and J 3 bases; nucleotides not matched to a gene: 11.

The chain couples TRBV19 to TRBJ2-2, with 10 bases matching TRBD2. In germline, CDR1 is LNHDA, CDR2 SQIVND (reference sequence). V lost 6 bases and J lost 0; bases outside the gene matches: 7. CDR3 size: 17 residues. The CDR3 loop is CASSKKLAGTNTGELFF. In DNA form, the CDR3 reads TGTGCCAGTAGCAAGAAACTAGCGGGGACGAACACCGGGGAGCTGTTTTTT. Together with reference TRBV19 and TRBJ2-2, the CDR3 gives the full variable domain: DGGITQSPKYLFRKEGQNVTLSCEQNLNHDAMYWYRQDPGQGLRLIYYSQIVNDFQKGDIAEGYSVSREKKESFPLTVTSAQKNPTAFYLCASSKKLAGTNTGELFFGEGSRLTVL.

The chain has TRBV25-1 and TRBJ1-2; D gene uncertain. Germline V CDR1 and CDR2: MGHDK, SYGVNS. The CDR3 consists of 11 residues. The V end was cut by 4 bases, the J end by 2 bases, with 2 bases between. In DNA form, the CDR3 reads TGTGCCAGCAGTGCGAACTATGGCTACACCTTC. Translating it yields CASSANYGYTF.

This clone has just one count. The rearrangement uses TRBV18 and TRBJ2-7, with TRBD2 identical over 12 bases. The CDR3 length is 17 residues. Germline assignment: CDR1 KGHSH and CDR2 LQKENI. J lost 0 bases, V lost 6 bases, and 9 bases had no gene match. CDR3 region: CASSPRLAGASSYEQYF. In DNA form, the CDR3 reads TGTGCCAGCTCGCCTCGACTAGCGGGGGCGAGCTCCTACGAGCAGTACTTC.

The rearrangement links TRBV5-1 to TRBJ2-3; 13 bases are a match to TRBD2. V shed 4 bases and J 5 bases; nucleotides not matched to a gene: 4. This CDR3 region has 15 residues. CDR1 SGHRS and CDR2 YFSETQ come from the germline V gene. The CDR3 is CASSRRTSGGDTQYF. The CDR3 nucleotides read TGCGCCAGCAGCCGGAGGACTAGCGGGGGAGATACGCAGTATTTT.

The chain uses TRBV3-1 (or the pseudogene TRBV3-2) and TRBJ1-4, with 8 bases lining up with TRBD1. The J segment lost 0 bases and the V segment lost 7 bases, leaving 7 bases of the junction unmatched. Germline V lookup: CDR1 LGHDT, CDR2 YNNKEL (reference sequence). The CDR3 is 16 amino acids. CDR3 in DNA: TGTGCCAGCACCAGACAGGGGCGGGCAACTAATGAAAAACTGTTTTTT. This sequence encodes CASTRQGRATNEKLFF.

For the CDR3, the DNA is TGTGCCAGCAGCCAAGATCTCCTTGGCAGGGGGAGGATCACTGAAGCTTTCTTT. The encoded protein is CASSQDLLGRGRITEAFF. The V and J genes are TRBV3-1 (or the pseudogene TRBV3-2) and TRBJ1-1; 7 bases are a match to TRBD1. There are 18 residues in the CDR3. The germline gives CDR1 LGHDT, CDR2 YNNKEL (reference sequence). Trimming took 0 bases from V and 4 from J; bases not matched to a gene: 14.

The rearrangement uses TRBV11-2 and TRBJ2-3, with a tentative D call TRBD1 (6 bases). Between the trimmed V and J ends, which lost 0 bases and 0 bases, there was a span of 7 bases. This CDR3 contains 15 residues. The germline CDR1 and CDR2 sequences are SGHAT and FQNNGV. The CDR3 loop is CASSLEQGSTDTQYF. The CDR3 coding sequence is TGTGCCAGCAGCTTAGAGCAGGGGAGCACAGATACGCAGTATTTT.

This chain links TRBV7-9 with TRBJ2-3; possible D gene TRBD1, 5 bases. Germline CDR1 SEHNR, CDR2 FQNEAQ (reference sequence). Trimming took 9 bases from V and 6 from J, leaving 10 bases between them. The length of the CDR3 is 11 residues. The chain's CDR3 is CARASGDTQYF. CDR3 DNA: TGTGCCAGGGCCTCAGGGGATACGCAGTATTTT.

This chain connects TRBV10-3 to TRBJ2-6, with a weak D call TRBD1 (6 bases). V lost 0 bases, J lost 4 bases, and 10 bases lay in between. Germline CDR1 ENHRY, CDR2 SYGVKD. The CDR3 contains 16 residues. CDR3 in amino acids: CAISESTGTGANVLTF. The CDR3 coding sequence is TGTGCCATCAGTGAGTCAACAGGGACCGGGGCCAACGTCCTGACTTTC.

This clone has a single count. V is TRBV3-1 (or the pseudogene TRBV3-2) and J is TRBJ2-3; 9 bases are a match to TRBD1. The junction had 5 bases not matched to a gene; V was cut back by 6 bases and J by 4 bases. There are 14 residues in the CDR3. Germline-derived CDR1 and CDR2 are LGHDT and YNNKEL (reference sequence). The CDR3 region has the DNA TGTGCCAGCAGGCCGACAGGGGGAGCAGATACGCAGTATTTT. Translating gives CASRPTGGADTQYF.

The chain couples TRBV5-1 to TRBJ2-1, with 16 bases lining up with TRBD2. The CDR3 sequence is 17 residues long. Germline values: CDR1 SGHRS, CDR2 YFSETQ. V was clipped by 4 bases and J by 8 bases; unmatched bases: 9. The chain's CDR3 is CASSPGTSGGAEDEQFF. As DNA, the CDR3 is TGCGCCAGCAGCCCTGGGACTAGCGGGGGGGCCGAGGATGAGCAGTTCTTC.